The 21 T cell receptor beta chains below all came from one sample that was sequenced in a study of T-cell reconstitution after alpha-beta-depleted transplantation in children. Library preparation (for TCRbeta) was performed with unique molecular identifiers. TCRdb used MiXCR to reprocess the PCR reads, holding one entry per CDR3 protein. The sample holds fewer than 700,000 distinct CDR3 sequences; 10% to 15% are singletons and the top ten take 2.2%. The source material was PBMCs, mostly from graft donor cells, sampled 360 days after TCRalphabeta/CD19-depleted stem cell transplant. The origin of the receptors is a male patient under 18 who had a stem cell transplant for acute myeloid leukemia, so the T cells may come from the graft donor.

This clonotype has more than one count but fewer than ten. V gene TRBV29-1 combines with J gene TRBJ1-2; D gene uncertain. The CDR3 is made up of 12 amino acids. Germline CDR1 and CDR2: SQVTM and ANQGSEA. Trimming took 4 bases from V and 8 from J, leaving 14 bases between them. The chain's CDR3 is CSVVTRVGGYTF. The CDR3 DNA reads TGCAGCGTTGTAACGAGGGTTGGGGGCTACACCTTC.

The genes are TRBV20-1 and TRBJ2-4; 10 bases line up with TRBD2. V was pared by 0 bases and J by 6 bases, with 5 bases of the junction left unmatched. Germline V gene lookup returns CDR1 DFQATT and CDR2 SNEGSKA (reference sequence). This CDR3 contains 15 residues. The CDR3: CSARDATSGLNIQYF. CDR3 DNA: TGCAGTGCTAGAGATGCGACTAGCGGGTTAAACATTCAGTACTTC.

The chain couples TRBV28 to TRBJ2-7; TRBD1 or TRBD2 may be the D gene (5 bases each). Germline CDR1 and CDR2: MDHEN and SYDVKM. Trimming stripped 5 bases from V and 0 bases from J, with 14 bases between. The CDR3 spans 15 residues. In DNA form, the CDR3 reads TGTGCCAGCAGTCTCTCCGGGACGGACTCCTACGAGCAGTACTTC. Amino acids: CASSLSGTDSYEQYF.

The chain carries TRBV2 and TRBJ2-5; 7 bases fit TRBD2. CDR1 and CDR2 (germline): SNHLY, FYNNEI. J lost 4 bases, V lost 0 bases, and 5 bases had no gene match. The CDR3 covers 15 residues. DNA for the CDR3: TGTGCCAGCAGTGAAGCCGCGGCTAGCGGAGAGACCCAGTACTTC. Its translation is CASSEAAASGETQYF.

The chain uses TRBV28 and TRBJ2-1; TRBD2 aligns across 10 bases. The J segment lost 10 bases and the V segment lost 7 bases, leaving 13 bases of the junction unmatched. The length of the CDR3 is 15 residues. Germline CDR1 and CDR2: MDHEN and SYDVKM. Written as DNA, the CDR3 is TGTGCCAGCACTCTCTCGCGAGCGGGGGGGGACGAGCAGTTCTTC. Translating it yields CASTLSRAGGDEQFF. Combining the CDR3 with reference TRBV28 and TRBJ2-1 gives the whole variable domain DVKVTQSSRYLVKRTGEKVFLECVQDMDHENMFWYRQDPGLGLRLIYFSYDVKMKEKGDIPEGYSVSREKKERFSLILESASTNQTSMYLCASTLSRAGGDEQFFGPGTRLTVL.

The chain employs TRBV20-1 and TRBJ2-3, with D unclear. The germline V gene has CDR1 DFQATT and CDR2 SNEGSKA (reference sequence). This CDR3 contains 11 residues. Between the trimmed V and J ends, which lost 6 bases and 6 bases, there was a span of 10 bases. The CDR3 nucleotides read TGCAGTGCGCCTAGGGTGGATACGCAGTATTTT. This encodes CSAPRVDTQYF.

J is TRBJ1-1 and V is TRBV12-3 or TRBV12-4; D gene ambiguous. The CDR3 has 13 amino acids. V lost 0 bases to trimming and J lost 11 bases, with 13 bases between them. CDR3 sequence reads: CASSLAAGLGAFF. For the CDR3, the DNA is TGTGCCAGCAGTTTAGCCGCGGGGTTGGGCGCTTTCTTT.

This clonotype has ten or more counts. The chain uses TRBV2 and TRBJ2-1, with D perhaps assigned TRBD1 or TRBD2 (5 bases each). The length of the CDR3 is 14 residues. Germline V gene sequence: CDR1 SNHLY, CDR2 FYNNEI. Trimming removed 8 bases at V and 0 bases at J, with 11 bases between. CDR3 protein: CASYGASSYNEQFF. The DNA of the CDR3 is TGTGCCAGCTACGGGGCTAGCTCCTACAATGAGCAGTTCTTC.

This clonotype occurred a few times. The chain's CDR3 is CASARGISGIGYEQYF. CDR3 sequence (DNA): TGTGCCAGCGCCCGTGGGATCTCGGGGATTGGTTACGAGCAGTACTTC. This rearrangement joins TRBV6-1 to TRBJ2-7, with D perhaps TRBD2 (5 bases). The CDR3 is 16 residues long. The V end was cut by 8 bases, the J end by 4 bases, with 24 bases between. Germline V gives CDR1 MNHNS, CDR2 SASEGT.

The sample holds many counts of this clonotype. The chain joins TRBV2 to TRBJ2-1, with 11 positions matching TRBD2. With V trimmed by 6 bases and J by 4 bases, 8 bases remained unmatched. The CDR3 covers 16 residues. Germline lookup yields CDR1 SNHLY and CDR2 FYNNEI. CDR3 coding DNA: TGTGCCAGCAGCGGCGGGACTAGCGGACATTACAATGAGCAGTTCTTC. It specifies CASSGGTSGHYNEQFF.

At least ten counts were recorded for this clonotype. The chain links TRBV3-1 to TRBJ2-7, with 8 nucleotides matching TRBD2. The CDR3 consists of 15 residues. Unmatched junction bases numbered 3, after V lost 1 base and J lost 1 base. From germline, CDR1 is LGHDT and CDR2 YNNKEL (reference sequence). The CDR3: CASSQVTSGSYEQYF. The CDR3 nucleotides read TGTGCCAGCAGCCAAGTAACTAGCGGATCCTACGAGCAGTACTTC.

The CDR3 region is CSARYGIFNSPLHF. The DNA of the CDR3 is TGCAGTGCTAGATATGGGATTTTTAATTCACCCCTCCACTTT. V usage is TRBV20-1 and J usage is TRBJ1-6; the D is unclear. The V end was cut by 2 bases, the J end by 6 bases, with 11 bases between. The germline V gene has CDR1 DFQATT and CDR2 SNEGSKA (reference sequence). The CDR3 has 14 amino acids.

The CDR3 sequence is CASALPGWEQYF. The DNA for the CDR3 is TGTGCCAGCGCCCTGCCAGGGTGGGAGCAGTACTTC. The V and J genes are TRBV28 and TRBJ2-7; D is possibly TRBD1 (5 bases). The length of the CDR3 is 12 residues. The ends were cut back, 8 bases at V and 7 bases at J, with 15 bases in the middle. The germline CDR1 and CDR2 sequences are MDHEN and SYDVKM.

The V and J genes are TRBV9 and TRBJ2-1; 15 bases are a match to TRBD2. Germline V gene sequence: CDR1 SGDLS, CDR2 YYNGEE. J gave up 7 bases and V 4 bases, and 6 bases lay outside the gene matches. CDR3 length equals 16 residues. For the CDR3, the DNA is TGTGCCAGCAGCCTGGGACTAGCGGGAGGCCGTAATGAGCAGTTCTTC. As protein: CASSLGLAGGRNEQFF.

J is TRBJ1-2 and V is TRBV2, with D tentatively TRBD1 (5 bases). This CDR3 has 12 amino acids. Germline CDR1 is SNHLY and CDR2 is FYNNEI. V lost 8 bases and J 7 bases, leaving 14 bases between the germline ends. The CDR3 spells CASAMGRVGYTF. In DNA, the CDR3 is TGTGCCAGCGCAATGGGGCGAGTTGGCTACACCTTC.

Only a few counts were recorded for this clonotype. The rearrangement uses TRBV5-1 and TRBJ2-7, with D uncertain. V was trimmed by 3 bases and J by 2 bases, leaving 9 bases between them. Germline-derived CDR1 and CDR2 are SGHRS and YFSETQ. This CDR3 spans 13 amino acids. This chain's CDR3 is CASSWGTAYEQYF. Here the CDR3 DNA reads TGCGCCAGCAGCTGGGGAACCGCCTACGAGCAGTACTTC.

The chain uses TRBV12-3 or TRBV12-4 and TRBJ2-3, with 8 nucleotides matching TRBD1. CDR3 length: 16 amino acids. V gave up 1 base and J gave up 1 base; unmatched junction bases: 4. The CDR3 protein is CASSLETGVRTDTQYF. As DNA, the CDR3 is TGTGCCAGCAGTTTAGAGACAGGGGTTCGCACAGATACGCAGTATTTT.

The rearrangement joins TRBV20-1 to TRBJ1-5, with D perhaps TRBD1 (5 bases). The ends were cut back, 2 bases at V and 2 bases at J, with 7 bases in the middle. Looked up from germline, CDR1 is DFQATT and CDR2 is SNEGSKA (reference sequence). The CDR3 has 13 residues. The CDR3 here is CSARQGRNQPQHF. The CDR3 nucleotides read TGCAGTGCTAGACAGGGACGCAATCAGCCCCAGCATTTT.

V and J are TRBV9 and TRBJ2-2; 9 nucleotides align to TRBD2. The V gene end was trimmed by 0 bases and the J gene end by 6 bases; junction bases not matched to a gene: 9. CDR3 length: 17 residues. The germline gives CDR1 SGDLS, CDR2 YYNGEE. CDR3 residues: CASSVVSGAGGAGELFF. The CDR3 region has the DNA TGTGCCAGCAGCGTAGTCTCCGGAGCGGGAGGAGCCGGGGAGCTGTTTTTT.

In its sample, this clonotype was seen a few times. In DNA, the CDR3 is TGTGCCAGCAGCCGCTCCAGCGGGAGGGCCTTTATCCACGAGCAGTACTTC. Translated: CASSRSSGRAFIHEQYF. The chain recombines TRBV6-5 with TRBJ2-7; 10 nucleotides align to TRBD2. The V gene's germline CDR1 is MNHEY and CDR2 SVGAGI. The ends lost 6 bases at V and 5 bases at J; junction bases unmatched: 16. The CDR3 extends over 17 amino acids.

This clonotype occurred a few times. The rearrangement links TRBV20-1 to TRBJ2-7; 13 positions match TRBD2. The CDR3 sequence is 15 residues long. V trimming: 7 bases; J trimming: 7 bases; junction bases outside the gene matches: 13. The germline V gene encodes CDR1 DFQATT and CDR2 SNEGSKA (reference sequence). The CDR3 coding sequence is TGCAGTGGGGATACGGCACTAGCGGGAGGGGAAGAGCAGTACTTC. It encodes CSGDTALAGGEEQYF.